These T cell receptor beta chains were read from a single sample in a study of blood T cells in healthy people across ages. One entry per CDR3 protein, called by TCRdb with MiXCR from the 5' RACE reads. Of about 760,000 distinct CDR3 sequences detected, 25% appear once; the ten largest clones hold 9.4%. The same data also went into a second study, on T cells of mothers and their children.

The specimen sequenced was blood. Receptors originate from a boy aged 10-17 years in good health. The CDR3 runs from the conserved cysteine through the conserved F or W. Fields, in order: clone size, D gene, V gene, J gene, CDR3 protein, CDR3 DNA. D genes are given only for firm matches. Expanded clones get a size class; other rows say once, few or many, or leave the size out.

.	.	TRBV28	TRBJ2-1	CASSPGPKGKQFF	TGTGCCAGCAGTCCGGGACCCAAGGGGAAGCAGTTCTTC
.	TRBD1	TRBV20-1	TRBJ1-5	CSARPGQGEFQPQHF	TGCAGTGCTAGACCGGGACAGGGTGAGTTTCAGCCCCAGCATTTT
.	.	TRBV9	TRBJ2-5	CASSVATGLSGTEETQYF	TGTGCCAGCAGCGTAGCTACTGGTTTGTCCGGGACCGAAGAGACCCAGTACTTC
few	.	TRBV20-1	TRBJ2-5	CSARVLGGETQYF	TGCAGTGCTAGAGTACTAGGGGGAGAGACCCAGTACTTC
.	.	TRBV28	TRBJ2-5	CASSSEDIQETQYF	TGTGCCAGCAGTTCCGAGGACATCCAAGAGACCCAGTACTTC
.	TRBD1	TRBV5-1	TRBJ1-3	CASSALQGIAGNTIYF	TGCGCCAGCAGCGCCCTACAGGGGATAGCTGGAAACACCATATATTTT
.	.	TRBV4-1	TRBJ2-7	CASSQDFDEQYF	TGCGCCAGCAGCCAAGATTTCGACGAGCAGTACTTC
few	.	TRBV27	TRBJ2-1	CASSLRGPGVIGNEQFF	TGTGCCAGCAGTTTACGGGGGCCAGGGGTGATTGGAAATGAGCAGTTCTTC
many	.	TRBV6-1	TRBJ2-2	CASSETADFGELFF	TGTGCCAGCAGTGAAACTGCAGATTTCGGGGAGCTGTTTTTT
.	TRBD1	TRBV20-1	TRBJ1-1	CSAWSTGGNTEAFF	TGCAGTGCTTGGAGCACAGGGGGGAACACTGAAGCTTTCTTT
few	.	TRBV4-1	TRBJ2-7	CASSQGAGQSYEQYF	TGCGCCAGCAGCCAAGGGGCAGGGCAATCCTACGAGCAGTACTTC
few	TRBD1	TRBV6-2/TRBV6-3	TRBJ2-7	CASPSPGQLDYEQYF	TGTGCCAGCCCTTCTCCGGGACAGCTAGACTACGAGCAGTACTTC
.	TRBD1	TRBV6-1	TRBJ2-7	CASSEDGTGEREQYF	TGTGCCAGCAGTGAAGATGGGACAGGGGAGAGAGAGCAGTACTTC
few	TRBD2	TRBV9	TRBJ2-5	CASSLGLARQETQYF	TGTGCCAGCAGCTTGGGACTAGCTCGTCAAGAGACCCAGTACTTC
few	TRBD1	TRBV5-1	TRBJ1-6	CASSLGNRGSYNSPLHF	TGCGCCAGCAGCTTGGGAAACAGGGGCTCCTATAATTCACCCCTCCACTTT
.	TRBD2	TRBV2	TRBJ2-1	CASSVRTSGHNEQFF	TGTGCCAGCAGTGTGCGAACTAGCGGCCACAATGAGCAGTTCTTC
.	.	TRBV25-1	TRBJ2-1	CASSESGWVRYNEQFF	TGTGCCAGCAGTGAATCAGGCTGGGTCAGGTACAATGAGCAGTTCTTC
.	TRBD1	TRBV29-1	TRBJ1-4	CSVVTGDEKLFF	TGCAGCGTCGTTACAGGGGATGAAAAACTGTTTTTT
few	TRBD1	TRBV7-8	TRBJ2-2	CASSQRTGGTGELFF	TGTGCCAGCAGCCAACGGACAGGGGGCACCGGGGAGCTGTTTTTT
few	.	TRBV6-2/TRBV6-3	TRBJ1-1	CASGEMDTRAFF	TGTGCCAGCGGCGAGATGGACACTCGAGCTTTCTTT
.	TRBD2	TRBV7-2	TRBJ2-7	CASSLAPLAGYEQYF	TGTGCCAGCAGCTTAGCGCCCCTAGCGGGATACGAGCAGTACTTC
few	TRBD2	TRBV7-2	TRBJ2-1	CASSWGREAKQFF	TGTGCCAGCAGCTGGGGGAGGGAGGCTAAGCAGTTCTTC
.	.	TRBV3-1	TRBJ1-4	CASSPHRGGRKNEKLFF	TGTGCCAGCAGCCCCCACCGTGGGGGCCGCAAGAATGAAAAACTGTTTTTT
.	.	TRBV12-5	TRBJ2-5	CASGLGDTNQETQYF	TGTGCTAGTGGTTTGGGGGACACTAACCAAGAGACCCAGTACTTC